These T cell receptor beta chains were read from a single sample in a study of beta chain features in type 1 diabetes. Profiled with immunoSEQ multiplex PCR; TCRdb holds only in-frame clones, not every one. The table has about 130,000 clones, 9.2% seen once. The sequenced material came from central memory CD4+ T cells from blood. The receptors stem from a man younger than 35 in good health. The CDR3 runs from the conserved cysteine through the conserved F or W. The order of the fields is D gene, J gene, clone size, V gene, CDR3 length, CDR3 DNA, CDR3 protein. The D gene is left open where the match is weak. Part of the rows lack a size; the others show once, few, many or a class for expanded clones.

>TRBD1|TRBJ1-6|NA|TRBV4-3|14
TGCGCCAGCAGCACCCGGGGACAGGGGAGTTCCCTCCACTTT
CASSTRGQGSSLHF
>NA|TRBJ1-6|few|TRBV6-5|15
TGTGCCAGCAGTTACTCGAGTCAGGGAACGGCACCCCTCCACTTT
CASSYSSQGTAPLHF
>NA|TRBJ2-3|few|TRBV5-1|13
TGCGCCAGCAGCGACGCGAGGGCAGATACGCAGTATTTT
CASSDARADTQYF
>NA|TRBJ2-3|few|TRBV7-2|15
TGTGCCAGCAGACCCCCGGGACTTTCCACAGATACGCAGTATTTT
CASRPPGLSTDTQYF
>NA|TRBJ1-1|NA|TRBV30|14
TGTGCCTGGAGTTTCGTTTGGAGCGGCACTGAAGCTTTCTTT
CAWSFVWSGTEAFF
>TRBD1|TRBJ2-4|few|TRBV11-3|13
TGTGCCAGCAGCTTACGACAGGGCAACATTCAGTACTTC
CASSLRQGNIQYF
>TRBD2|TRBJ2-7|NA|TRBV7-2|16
TGTGCCAGCAGCTTAGCGCCCAGCGGGGGGACCTACGAGCAGTACTTC
CASSLAPSGGTYEQYF
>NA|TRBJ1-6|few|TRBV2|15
TGTGCCAGCAGTGAGCTGGCAGGGGAACATTCACCCCTCCACTTT
CASSELAGEHSPLHF
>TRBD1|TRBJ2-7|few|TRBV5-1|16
TGCGCCAGCAGCTATGAACCCCGGGACAGGGAATCCGAGCAGTACTTC
CASSYEPRDRESEQYF
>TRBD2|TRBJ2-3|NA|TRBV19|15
TGTGCCAGTAGTATTTGGCTAGCGGGGAAGGATACGCAGTATTTT
CASSIWLAGKDTQYF
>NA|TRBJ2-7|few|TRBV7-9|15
TGTGCCAGCAGCTCAGCGCGGACGGGGGCCTACGAGCAGTACTTC
CASSSARTGAYEQYF
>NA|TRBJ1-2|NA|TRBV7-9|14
TGTGCCAGCAGCTTAGTAGGGGGAGACTATGGCTACACCTTC
CASSLVGGDYGYTF
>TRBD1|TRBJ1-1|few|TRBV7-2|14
TGTGCCAGCACCGTCCGACAGGGTAACACTGAAGCTTTCTTT
CASTVRQGNTEAFF
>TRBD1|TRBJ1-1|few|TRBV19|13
TGTGCCAGTAGCCCGCAGGGGGAGGCTGAAGCTTTCTTT
CASSPQGEAEAFF
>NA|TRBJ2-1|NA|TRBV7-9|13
TGTGCCAGCAGCATCCCAGGTAACAATGAGCAGTTCTTC
CASSIPGNNEQFF
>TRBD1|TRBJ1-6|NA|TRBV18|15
TGTGCCAGCTCACCGGGACAGGGGTATAATTCACCCCTCCACTTT
CASSPGQGYNSPLHF
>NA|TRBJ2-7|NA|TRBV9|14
TGTGCCAGCAGCGTTGGTAAGGAGGCGAGCGAGCAGTACTTC
CASSVGKEASEQYF
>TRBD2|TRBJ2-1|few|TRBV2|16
TGTGCCAGCAGGGGACTAAGCGGGGCGATCCTCGGGGAGCAGTTCTTC
CASRGLSGAILGEQFF
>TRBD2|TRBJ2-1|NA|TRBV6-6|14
TGTGCCAGCAGCAATAGCGGGGGGGTCGATGAGCAGTTCTTC
CASSNSGGVDEQFF
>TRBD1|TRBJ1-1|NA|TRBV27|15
TGTGCCAGCGGACTCCCGGGCAGGGGGTTGACTGAAGCTTTCTTT
CASGLPGRGLTEAFF
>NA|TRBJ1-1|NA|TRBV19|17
TGTGCCAGTAGTATGAGAAAAGGGCGGGGGATAAACACTGAAGCTTTCTTT
CASSMRKGRGINTEAFF
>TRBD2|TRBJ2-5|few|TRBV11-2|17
TGTGCCAGCAGCTTAAGGTCTAGCGGGGGTCGGGGAGAGACCCAGTACTTC
CASSLRSSGGRGETQYF
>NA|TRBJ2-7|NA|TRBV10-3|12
TGTGCCATCAGTGCCATCTCCTACGAGCAGTACTTC
CAISAISYEQYF
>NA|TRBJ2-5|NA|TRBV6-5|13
TGTGCCATCAGTGGAAACAGGGAAGAGACCCAGTACTTC
CAISGNREETQYF
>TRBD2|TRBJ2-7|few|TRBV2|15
TGTGCCAGCAGTGGAAGACTAGCGGGGGCCTACGAGCAGTACTTC
CASSGRLAGAYEQYF
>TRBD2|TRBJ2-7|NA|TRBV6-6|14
TGTGCCAGCAGTTACTCGACTAGCGGGTACGAGCAGTACTTC
CASSYSTSGYEQYF
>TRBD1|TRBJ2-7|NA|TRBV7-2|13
TGTGCCAGCAGCCGACAGGGGGGGTTCGAGCAGTACTTC
CASSRQGGFEQYF
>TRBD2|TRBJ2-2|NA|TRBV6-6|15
TGTGCCAGCAGGACTAGCGGGGGGAACACCGGGGAGCTGTTTTTT
CASRTSGGNTGELFF
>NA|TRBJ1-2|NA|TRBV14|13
TGTGCCAGCAGCCACAGGGGTAACTATGGCTACACCTTC
CASSHRGNYGYTF
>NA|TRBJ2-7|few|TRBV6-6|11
TGTGCCAGCAGCCCCCAAACTGAGCAGTACTTC
CASSPQTEQYF
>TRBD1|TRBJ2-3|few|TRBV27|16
TGTGCCAGCAGGGACCCGGGACAGGGTACCACAGATACGCAGTATTTT
CASRDPGQGTTDTQYF
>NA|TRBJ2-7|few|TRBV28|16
TGTGCCAGCAGGTCTCCCATCTCGGGACATCTATACGAGCAGTACTTC
CASRSPISGHLYEQYF
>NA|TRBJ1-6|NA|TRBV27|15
TGTGCCAGCAGTTTGTTACAGGGTTTTAATTCACCCCTCCACTTT
CASSLLQGFNSPLHF
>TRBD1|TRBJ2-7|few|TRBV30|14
TGTGCCTGGAGCGCCAAGGACAGGGTCCACGAGCAGTACTTC
CAWSAKDRVHEQYF
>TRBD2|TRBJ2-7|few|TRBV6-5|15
TGTGCCAGCAGGGTATCGGGACTAGCGGGGAGAGAGCAGTACTTC
CASRVSGLAGREQYF
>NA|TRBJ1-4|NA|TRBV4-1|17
TGCGCCAGCAGCCAAGACTGGAGGGCAGCAACTAATGAAAAACTGTTTTTT
CASSQDWRAATNEKLFF
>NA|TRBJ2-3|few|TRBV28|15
TGTGCCAGCAGTTTGAGGGAACCATACACAGATACGCAGTATTTT
CASSLREPYTDTQYF
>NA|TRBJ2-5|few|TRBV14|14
TGTGCCAGCAATGGGAGGTCAAACTCAGGGACCCAGTACTTC
CASNGRSNSGTQYF
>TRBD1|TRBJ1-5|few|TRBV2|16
TGTGCCAGCAGTGAAGGACAGGGGCTTAGCAATCAGCCCCAGCATTTT
CASSEGQGLSNQPQHF
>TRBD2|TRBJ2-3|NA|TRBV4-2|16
TGTGCCAGCAGCCAAGGTGCACTAGCGGGGTCAGATACGCAGTATTTT
CASSQGALAGSDTQYF
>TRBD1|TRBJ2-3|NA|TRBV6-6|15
TGTGCCAGCAGTTACGGACAGGGAAACACAGATACGCAGTATTTT
CASSYGQGNTDTQYF
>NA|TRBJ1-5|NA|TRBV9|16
TGTGCCAGCAGCGTAGGAGGGCCCCTTAGCAATCAGCCCCAGCATTTT
CASSVGGPLSNQPQHF
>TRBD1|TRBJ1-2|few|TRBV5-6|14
TGTGCCAGCAGCTTGGACAGGGGTCACTATGGCTACACCTTC
CASSLDRGHYGYTF
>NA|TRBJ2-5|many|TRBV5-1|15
TGCGCCAGCGGGACCGGGGGGCAACACCAAGAGACCCAGTACTTC
CASGTGGQHQETQYF
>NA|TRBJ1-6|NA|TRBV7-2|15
TGTGCCAGCAGCTTAGATAAAGGGGTGGGTTCACCCCTCCACTTT
CASSLDKGVGSPLHF